Below are 3 T cell receptor beta chains sequenced from a single sample in a study of shared clonotypes between healthy human individuals. Assay: immunoSEQ multiplex PCR; the TCRdb copy retains only in-frame clones and omits some. The sample consists of about 680,000 clones, roughly 72% of them appearing once. The specimen sequenced was memory CD4+ T cells sorted from blood. Sample subset: CD45RA-negative fraction. These receptors were taken from a young woman in good health.

As regards this clone: The germline gene is not matched at one end of the junction; a read error may be the cause. V and J are TRBV5-5 and TRBJ1-2; D possibly corresponds to TRBD1 (5 bases). The CDR3 covers 13 residues. Germline V gene lookup returns CDR1 SGHKS and CDR2 YYEKEE (reference sequence). The CDR3 protein is CACRMKVQGGYTF. The CDR3 bases are TGTGCCTGCAGGATGAAGGTTCAGGGTGGCTACACCTTC.

The chain carries TRBV30 and TRBJ2-5; D tentatively reads TRBD1 or TRBD2 (7 bases each). V was trimmed by 6 bases and J by 5 bases, leaving 13 bases between them. The V gene's germline CDR1 is GTSNPN and CDR2 SVGIG (reference sequence). This CDR3 is built from 12 residues. In nucleotides, the CDR3 is TGTGCCTGTCAGGGGGGGGTGGAGACCCAGTACTTC. It is translated as CACQGGVETQYF.

The chain joins TRBV5-1 to TRBJ2-7, with 10 bases fitting TRBD1. This CDR3 is 14 amino acids long. Germline-derived CDR1 and CDR2 are SGHRS and YFSETQ. With 5 bases clipped from V and 6 bases from J, the junction kept 8 bases outside the gene matches. In nucleotides, the CDR3 is TGCGCCAGCAGGGCCGGGACAGGGGTGAGCGAGCAGTACTTC. Amino acids: CASRAGTGVSEQYF.